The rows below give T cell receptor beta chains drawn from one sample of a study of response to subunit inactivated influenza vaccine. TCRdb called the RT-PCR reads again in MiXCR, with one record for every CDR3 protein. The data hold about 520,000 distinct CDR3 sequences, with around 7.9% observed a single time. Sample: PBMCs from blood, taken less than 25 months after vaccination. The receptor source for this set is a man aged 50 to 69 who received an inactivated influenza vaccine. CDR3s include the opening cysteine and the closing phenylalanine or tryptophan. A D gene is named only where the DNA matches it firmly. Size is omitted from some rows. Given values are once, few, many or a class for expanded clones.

CSAPYGETQYF	TGCAGTGCCCCTTACGGGGAGACCCAGTACTTC	few	TRBJ2-5	NA	TRBV20-1
CASSYSWGHTDTQYF	TGTGCCAGCAGTTACTCTTGGGGACACACAGATACGCAGTATTTT	many	TRBJ2-3	NA	TRBV6-5
CSARYQGYSNQPQHF	TGCAGTGCTAGGTACCAGGGATATAGCAATCAGCCCCAGCATTTT	NA	TRBJ1-5	NA	TRBV20-1
CASSQDGRGSYNEQFF	TGTGCCAGCAGCCAAGATGGTAGGGGGTCCTACAATGAGCAGTTCTTC	few	TRBJ2-1	NA	TRBV3-1
CAISTRSGEQYF	TGTGCCATCAGCACGCGGAGCGGGGAGCAGTACTTC	NA	TRBJ2-7	NA	TRBV10-3
CASSNTGGGNQPQHF	TGTGCCAGCAGTAACACAGGGGGCGGCAATCAGCCCCAGCATTTT	few	TRBJ1-5	TRBD1	TRBV6-2/TRBV6-3
CASRGGVGTGELFF	TGTGCCAGCAGGGGCGGGGTCGGCACCGGGGAGCTGTTTTTT	few	TRBJ2-2	NA	TRBV28
CASSLVVGNEQYF	TGTGCCAGCAGCTTGGTGGTCGGGAACGAGCAGTACTTC	few	TRBJ2-7	NA	TRBV5-4
CASSKNREETQYF	TGTGCCAGCAGCAAAAACAGGGAAGAGACCCAGTACTTC	few	TRBJ2-5	NA	TRBV7-3
CASSLGGGRDNEQFF	TGTGCCAGCAGCTTAGGGGGGGGCCGAGACAATGAGCAGTTCTTC	NA	TRBJ2-1	NA	TRBV7-9
CASSLVLGGRLYEQYF	TGTGCCAGCAGCCTTGTTCTCGGGGGGCGATTGTACGAGCAGTACTTC	many	TRBJ2-7	NA	TRBV3-1
CASSFISSPLHF	TGTGCCAGCAGTTTTATTTCTTCACCCCTCCACTTT	many	TRBJ1-6	NA	TRBV27
CASTSITRMNTEAFF	TGTGCCAGCACTTCTATCACCCGCATGAACACTGAAGCTTTCTTT	few	TRBJ1-1	NA	TRBV27
CASSFVGLAGTDTQYF	TGTGCCAGCAGCTTCGTTGGACTAGCTGGGACAGATACGCAGTATTTT	few	TRBJ2-3	TRBD2	TRBV7-6
CASSLSFTTNEKLFF	TGTGCCAGCAGTTTATCGTTTACAACTAATGAAAAACTGTTTTTT	NA	TRBJ1-4	NA	TRBV27
CASSRGGSQYNEQFF	TGTGCCAGCAGCCGGGGGGGGAGCCAATACAATGAGCAGTTCTTC	few	TRBJ2-1	TRBD2	TRBV7-8
CASSPPGRSGKQYF	TGTGCCAGCTCACCACCAGGACGGTCTGGAAAGCAGTACTTC	NA	TRBJ2-7	NA	TRBV18
CASSLDRTGELFF	TGTGCCAGCAGCTTAGATCGGACCGGGGAGCTGTTTTTT	few	TRBJ2-2	NA	TRBV7-2
CASSPPGTGKNEQYF	TGTGCCAGCAGCCCCCCCGGGACAGGGAAAAACGAGCAGTACTTC	NA	TRBJ2-7	TRBD1	TRBV14
CSVEDRSGHSYEQYF	TGCAGCGTTGAAGATCGATCGGGACACTCCTACGAGCAGTACTTC	many	TRBJ2-7	NA	TRBV29-1
CASSPGWTSPLHF	TGTGCCAGCAGTCCAGGATGGACTTCACCCCTCCACTTT	NA	TRBJ1-6	NA	TRBV12-3/TRBV12-4
CASSRDRGVVYNEQFF	TGCGCCAGCAGCAGGGATCGCGGGGTAGTCTACAATGAGCAGTTCTTC	few	TRBJ2-1	NA	TRBV5-1
CSVGGTGGAETQYF	TGCAGCGTAGGCGGGACAGGGGGCGCCGAGACCCAGTACTTC	few	TRBJ2-5	TRBD1	TRBV29-1
CASSFNLRMADTQYF	TGTGCCAGCAGCTTCAACTTGAGGATGGCAGATACGCAGTATTTT	many	TRBJ2-3	NA	TRBV5-5
CAWGTGYTGANVLTF	TGTGCCTGGGGGACAGGGTATACTGGGGCCAACGTCCTGACTTTC	many	TRBJ2-6	TRBD1	TRBV30
CACSKQASWTHEQYF	TGTGCCTGCAGCAAGCAGGCGTCTTGGACCCACGAGCAGTACTTC	NA	TRBJ2-7	NA	TRBV3-1
CASSQGAEPQHF	TGCGCCAGCAGCCAAGGGGCGGAGCCCCAGCATTTT	few	TRBJ1-5	NA	TRBV4-1
CASVMGVRSYNEQFF	TGTGCCAGCGTTATGGGGGTTCGCTCCTACAATGAGCAGTTCTTC	NA	TRBJ2-1	NA	TRBV28
CASSPMTGANYGYTF	TGTGCCAGCAGCCCGATGACAGGAGCTAACTATGGCTACACCTTC	few	TRBJ1-2	NA	TRBV7-2
CASSPTLRHTTNEKLFF	TGTGCCAGCAGCCCCACCCTTCGACACACAACTAATGAAAAACTGTTTTTT	NA	TRBJ1-4	NA	TRBV12-3/TRBV12-4
CASRPTDGGYEQYF	TGCGCCAGCAGGCCTACCGACGGGGGCTACGAGCAGTACTTC	NA	TRBJ2-7	NA	TRBV5-1
CASSQGGRAGKTQYF	TGTGCCAGCAGCCAAGGCGGGAGGGCCGGGAAGACCCAGTACTTC	few	TRBJ2-5	TRBD2	TRBV3-1
CASSTSGNEQFF	TGTGCCAGCTCAACTAGTGGTAATGAGCAGTTCTTC	NA	TRBJ2-1	NA	TRBV18
CASSLAAYGDQPQHF	TGTGCCAGCAGTTTAGCAGCGTACGGGGATCAGCCCCAGCATTTT	NA	TRBJ1-5	NA	TRBV28
CASSQASLSGIHTGELFF	TGTGCCAGCAGCCAAGCCAGCCTTAGCGGGATTCACACCGGGGAGCTGTTTTTT	NA	TRBJ2-2	TRBD2	TRBV3-1
CASSVSSSYNEQFF	TGTGCCAGCAGTGTGTCCAGCTCCTACAATGAGCAGTTCTTC	many	TRBJ2-1	NA	TRBV6-4
CATSRDPQGYGYTF	TGTGCCACCAGCAGAGATCCACAGGGATATGGCTACACCTTC	few	TRBJ1-2	NA	TRBV15
CASSPGFRSYNEQFF	TGTGCCAGCAGCCCCGGGTTTCGCTCCTACAATGAGCAGTTCTTC	many	TRBJ2-1	NA	TRBV6-1
CASRGQGPGELFF	TGTGCCAGCAGGGGACAGGGGCCCGGGGAGCTGTTTTTT	few	TRBJ2-2	TRBD1	TRBV6-1
CSARPRWGLGNTIYF	TGCAGTGCTAGGCCCCGATGGGGCCTAGGAAACACCATATATTTT	NA	TRBJ1-3	NA	TRBV20-1
CSATGTKTSYEQYF	TGCAGTGCCACCGGGACAAAGACCTCCTACGAGCAGTACTTC	few	TRBJ2-7	NA	TRBV20-1
CSHRGRTGELFF	TGTTCACACAGGGGGCGTACCGGGGAGCTGTTTTTT	few	TRBJ2-2	TRBD1	TRBV28
CASSDLNTGELFF	TGTGCCAGCAGCGATCTAAACACCGGGGAGCTGTTTTTT	many	TRBJ2-2	NA	TRBV3-1
CASSDWGHVINQPQHF	TGTGCCAGCAGTGATTGGGGACATGTGATTAATCAGCCCCAGCATTTT	NA	TRBJ1-5	NA	TRBV2
CSARDKRGLNTGELFF	TGCAGTGCTAGAGATAAGAGAGGCTTAAACACCGGGGAGCTGTTTTTT	NA	TRBJ2-2	NA	TRBV20-1
CASSRVSGYNEQFF	TGTGCCAGCAGTAGAGTTAGCGGATACAATGAGCAGTTCTTC	NA	TRBJ2-1	NA	TRBV12-3/TRBV12-4